Shown below are 18 T cell receptor beta chains from a single sample sequenced in a study of T cells in localized non-small cell lung cancer. The repertoire was sequenced with immunoSEQ multiplex PCR; TCRdb's copy has only in-frame clones and lacks some. The sample gives around 50,000 clones, 86% of which show up once; roughly 2.5% is in the top ten. The sample consisted of PBMCs, taken before any cancer treatment. The origin of the receptors is a man aged 40 to 75 with stage II lung adenocarcinoma.

The V and J genes are TRBV4-1 and TRBJ1-1; 7 nucleotides line up with TRBD1. The CDR3 is made up of 17 amino acids. The V and J ends lost 0 bases and 7 bases, in that order; junction bases with no gene match: 14. From germline, CDR1 is MGHRA and CDR2 YSYEKL. The CDR3 region is CASSQEGLTGARYEAFF. The CDR3 bases are TGCGCCAGCAGCCAAGAAGGGTTAACAGGGGCGAGATATGAAGCTTTCTTT.

CDR3 DNA: TGTGCCAGTAGTATAGGGACAGGGACCTCCTACGAGCAGTACTTC. Protein sequence: CASSIGTGTSYEQYF. This chain links TRBV19 with TRBJ2-7; 8 bases line up with TRBD1. The CDR3 contains 15 residues. Trimming cost V 1 base and J 0 bases; bases outside gene matches: 2. Germline V gene data show CDR1 as LNHDA and CDR2 as SQIVND (reference sequence).

The chain links TRBV19 to TRBJ2-3, with TRBD1 matching 11 bases. Germline assignment: CDR1 LNHDA and CDR2 SQIVND (reference sequence). The V segment lost 8 bases and the J segment 1 base; nucleotides outside the gene matches: 2. This CDR3 spans 14 amino acids. The DNA for the CDR3 is TGTGCCAGTGGGACAGGGGGTGGCACAGATACGCAGTATTTT. Amino acid sequence: CASGTGGGTDTQYF.

The chain joins TRBV27 to TRBJ2-5; 9 bases are shared with TRBD2. V shed 5 bases and J 4 bases; nucleotides not matched to a gene: 8. The CDR3 length is 15 residues. In germline, CDR1 is MNHEY, CDR2 SMNVEV (reference sequence). Here the CDR3 reads CASSRKFSGGETQYF. The DNA for the CDR3 is TGTGCCAGCAGTCGCAAATTTAGCGGGGGAGAGACCCAGTACTTC.

The rearrangement links TRBV6-5 to TRBJ2-3; the D gene could be TRBD1 or TRBD2 (6 bases each). Per the germline V gene, CDR1 is MNHEY and CDR2 is SVGAGI. V lost 4 bases, J lost 14 bases, and 25 bases lay in between. The CDR3 loop spans 15 amino acids. CDR3 in amino acids: CASSSHRRGAVGVYF. The CDR3 DNA sequence: TGTGCCAGCAGTTCTCATAGGAGGGGGGCCGTCGGTGTGTATTTT.

The chain recombines TRBV4-1 with TRBJ1-4; 8 positions agree with TRBD1. Germline CDR1 MGHRA, CDR2 YSYEKL. Trimming cost V 4 bases and J 6 bases; bases outside gene matches: 7. This CDR3 has 15 amino acids. The CDR3 nucleotides read TGCGCCAGCAGCCCGAGAGGGACAGGATATGAAAAACTGTTTTTT. Translating gives CASSPRGTGYEKLFF.

The J gene is TRBJ1-5, the V gene TRBV6-5; D not resolved. V lost 6 bases to trimming and J lost 6 bases, with 9 bases between them. The CDR3 has 12 amino acids. Germline V lookup: CDR1 MNHEY, CDR2 SVGAGI. The CDR3 DNA reads TGTGCCAGCAGCTTTCCAGGTCAGCCCCAGCATTTT. The encoded protein is CASSFPGQPQHF.

The chain is built from TRBV19 and TRBJ2-7, with TRBD1 identical over 7 bases. Unmatched junction bases numbered 11, after V lost 5 bases and J lost 4 bases. The CDR3 totals 15 residues. Looked up from germline, CDR1 is LNHDA and CDR2 is SQIVND (reference sequence). CDR3 in DNA: TGTGCCAGTAGTCTACAGGGGCCCTACCCTTACGAGCAGTACTTC. Its protein is CASSLQGPYPYEQYF.

A few counts support this clone. The rearrangement uses TRBV6-1 and TRBJ2-5; TRBD2 agrees at 10 bases. Losses at the gene ends were 1 base for V and 2 bases for J; bases not matched to a gene: 1. Per the germline V gene, CDR1 is MNHNS and CDR2 is SASEGT. This CDR3 region has 15 residues. As DNA, the CDR3 is TGTGCCAGCAGTGAAGAACTAGCGGGGCAAGAGACCCAGTACTTC. This codes for CASSEELAGQETQYF.

This rearrangement joins TRBV6-1 to TRBJ1-5, with 7 bases lining up with TRBD1. Germline V CDR1 and CDR2: MNHNS, SASEGT. The trim removed 5 bases at V and 2 bases at J, leaving 6 bases unmatched. CDR3 length: 15 residues. The CDR3 spells CASSWRGQGNQPQHF. CDR3 bases: TGTGCCAGCAGTTGGAGGGGGCAAGGCAATCAGCCCCAGCATTTT.

The rearrangement links TRBV15 to TRBJ1-1; TRBD1 agrees at 8 bases. From germline, CDR1 is LNHNV and CDR2 YYDKDF (reference sequence). J lost 2 bases, V lost 3 bases, and 5 bases had no gene match. The CDR3 has 15 amino acids. CDR3 bases: TGTGCCACCAGCAGCGGAGGACAGGGAAACACTGAAGCTTTCTTT. Residues: CATSSGGQGNTEAFF.

The J gene is TRBJ1-4, the V gene TRBV15; tentative D call: TRBD1 (6 bases). The germline gives CDR1 LNHNV, CDR2 YYDKDF (reference sequence). The CDR3 loop spans 17 amino acids. V lost 0 bases to trimming and J lost 3 bases, with 14 bases between them. CDR3 loop: CATSREGTSGANEKLFF. CDR3 nucleotide sequence: TGTGCCACCAGCAGAGAAGGGACTTCAGGGGCTAATGAAAAACTGTTTTTT.

The CDR3 reads CASSLDGLGGSPYNEQFF. The CDR3 DNA follows: TGTGCCAGCAGCTTAGACGGTTTGGGCGGATCGCCTTACAATGAGCAGTTCTTC. The J gene is TRBJ2-1, the V gene TRBV11-3; D is ambiguous. CDR3 length: 18 residues. CDR1 and CDR2 (germline): SGHNT, YENEEA. The V end lost 0 bases, the J end lost 4 bases, and 19 bases lay between the germline ends.

This chain joins TRBV30 and TRBJ1-1; possible D gene TRBD1, 6 bases. Germline V gives CDR1 GTSNPN, CDR2 SVGIG (reference sequence). The CDR3 consists of 15 residues. The V end was cut by 4 bases, the J end by 4 bases, with 19 bases between. The CDR3 region is CAWTTSGARGTEAFF. As DNA, the CDR3 is TGTGCCTGGACCACCTCGGGGGCCCGGGGCACTGAAGCTTTCTTT.

The J gene is TRBJ1-1, the V gene TRBV28; D unclear. There are 13 residues in the CDR3. Germline lookup yields CDR1 MDHEN and CDR2 SYDVKM. V lost 3 bases, J lost 9 bases, and 14 bases lay in between. CDR3 DNA: TGTGCCAGCAGTTTTGTTGGCACAGAACAAGCTTTCTTT. Translated, it gives CASSFVGTEQAFF.

The gene calls are TRBV19 and TRBJ1-6; 8 bases map to TRBD1. Germline values: CDR1 LNHDA, CDR2 SQIVND (reference sequence). The CDR3 consists of 16 residues. The V and J ends lost 5 bases and 6 bases, in that order; junction bases with no gene match: 9. CDR3 sequence: CASSSRQGRTNSPLHF. CDR3 DNA: TGTGCCAGTAGTTCTCGACAGGGGAGGACTAATTCACCCCTCCACTTT.

The CDR3 DNA reads TGCGCCAGCAGCTTGGCCATCACTGCAGGGGAATCAAACTATGGCTACACCTTC. Its translation is CASSLAITAGESNYGYTF. The chain carries TRBV5-1 and TRBJ1-2; D is possibly TRBD1 (6 bases). This CDR3 contains 18 residues. Trimming shortened V by 0 bases and J by 2 bases, and 20 bases separated the two germline ends. CDR1 is SGHRS, CDR2 YFSETQ, per germline. Full variable domain (rest looked up from reference TRBV5-1 and TRBJ1-2): KAGVTQTPRYLIKTRGQQVTLSCSPISGHRSVSWYQQTPGQGLQFLFEYFSETQRNKGNFPGRFSGRQFSNSRSEMNVSTLELGDSALYLCASSLAITAGESNYGYTFGSGTRLTVV.

This chain connects TRBV6-1 to TRBJ2-2; TRBD2 aligns across 14 bases. This CDR3 spans 18 amino acids. Per the germline V gene, CDR1 is MNHNS and CDR2 is SASEGT. With V trimmed by 2 bases and J by 8 bases, 10 bases remained unmatched. The CDR3 protein is CASSELPGLAGARGELFF. The DNA for the CDR3 is TGTGCCAGCAGTGAACTCCCGGGACTAGCGGGGGCGAGGGGGGAGCTGTTTTTT.